What follows describes a single T cell receptor (beta chain). This specimen belongs to a study of cytomegalovirus exposure and HLA in healthy donors. V gave up 1 base and J gave up 7 bases; unmatched junction bases: 9. Germline V lookup: CDR1 SGDLS, CDR2 YYNGEE. The length of the CDR3 is 17 residues. The study ran its PCR with 60 Vbeta and 13 Jbeta primers. The repertoire was sequenced with immunoSEQ multiplex PCR; TCRdb's copy has only in-frame clones and lacks some. The table shows 170,000 or so clones, with 70% to 85% occurring only once. The sequenced sample consisted of PBMCs. The genes are TRBV9 and TRBJ2-1, with 12 positions matching TRBD2. The sequence was obtained from a man aged 18 to 29 in good health and CMV-seronegative. This CDR3 reads CASSVSLLAGGANEQFF. CDR3 coding DNA: TGTGCCAGCAGCGTATCCCTTCTAGCGGGAGGGGCGAATGAGCAGTTCTTC.